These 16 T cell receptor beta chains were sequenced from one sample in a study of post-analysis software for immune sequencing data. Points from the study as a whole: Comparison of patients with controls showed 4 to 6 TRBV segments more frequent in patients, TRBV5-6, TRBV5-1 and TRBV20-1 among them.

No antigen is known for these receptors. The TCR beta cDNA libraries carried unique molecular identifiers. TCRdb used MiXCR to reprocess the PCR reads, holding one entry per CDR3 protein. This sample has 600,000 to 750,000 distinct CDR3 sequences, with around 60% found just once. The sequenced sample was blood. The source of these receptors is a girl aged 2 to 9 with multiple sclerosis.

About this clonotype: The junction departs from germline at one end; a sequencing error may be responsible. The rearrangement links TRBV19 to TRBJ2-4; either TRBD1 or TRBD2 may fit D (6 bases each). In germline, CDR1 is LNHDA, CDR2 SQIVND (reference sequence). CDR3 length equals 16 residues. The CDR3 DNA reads TGTGCCAGTAGTCCACAGGGAGGTGATGCCAGAAACATTCAGTACTTC. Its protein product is CASSPQGGDARNIQYF.

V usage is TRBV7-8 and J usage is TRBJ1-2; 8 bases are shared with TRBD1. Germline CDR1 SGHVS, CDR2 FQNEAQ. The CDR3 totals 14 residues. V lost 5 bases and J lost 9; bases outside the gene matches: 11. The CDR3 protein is CASSTRTGFDSYTF. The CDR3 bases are TGTGCCAGCAGCACCCGGACAGGGTTCGATAGCTACACCTTC.

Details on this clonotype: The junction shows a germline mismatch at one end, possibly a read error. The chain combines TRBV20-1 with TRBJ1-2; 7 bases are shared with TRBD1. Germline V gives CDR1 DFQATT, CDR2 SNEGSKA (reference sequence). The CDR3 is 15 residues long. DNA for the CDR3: TGCAGTGCTAGGCGCAGGGGGGCTCCTAACTATGGCCACACCTTC. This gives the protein CSARRRGAPNYGHTF.

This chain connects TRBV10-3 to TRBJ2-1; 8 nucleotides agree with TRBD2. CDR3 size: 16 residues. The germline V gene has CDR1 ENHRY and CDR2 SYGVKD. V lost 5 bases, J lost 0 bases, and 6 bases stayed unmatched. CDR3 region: CAISYPSGSSYNEQFF. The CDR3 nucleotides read TGTGCCATCAGTTACCCCAGCGGGAGCTCCTACAATGAGCAGTTCTTC.

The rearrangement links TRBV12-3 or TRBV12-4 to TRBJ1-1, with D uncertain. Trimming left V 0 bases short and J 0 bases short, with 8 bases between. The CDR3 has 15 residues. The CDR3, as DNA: TGTGCCAGCAGTTTAGCGGAGGTGATGAACACTGAAGCTTTCTTT. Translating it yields CASSLAEVMNTEAFF.

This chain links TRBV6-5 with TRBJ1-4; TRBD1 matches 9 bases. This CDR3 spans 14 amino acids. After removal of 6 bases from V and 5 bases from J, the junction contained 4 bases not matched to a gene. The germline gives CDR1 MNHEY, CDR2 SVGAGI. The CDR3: CASRSGTGNEKLFF. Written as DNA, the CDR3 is TGTGCCAGCAGATCCGGGACAGGGAATGAAAAACTGTTTTTT.

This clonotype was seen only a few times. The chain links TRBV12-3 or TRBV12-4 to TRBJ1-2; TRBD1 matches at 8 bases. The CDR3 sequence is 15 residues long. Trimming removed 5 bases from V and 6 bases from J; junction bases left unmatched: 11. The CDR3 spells CASSHSWTGLDGYTF. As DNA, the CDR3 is TGTGCCAGCAGTCATTCCTGGACAGGGCTCGATGGCTACACCTTC.

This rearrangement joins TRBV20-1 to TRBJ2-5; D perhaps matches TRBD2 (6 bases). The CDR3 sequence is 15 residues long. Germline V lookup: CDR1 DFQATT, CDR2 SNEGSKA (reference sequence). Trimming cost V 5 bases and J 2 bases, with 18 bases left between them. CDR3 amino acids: CSASSVGDQQETQYF. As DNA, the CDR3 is TGCAGTGCTTCTAGCGTAGGGGACCAACAAGAGACCCAGTACTTC.

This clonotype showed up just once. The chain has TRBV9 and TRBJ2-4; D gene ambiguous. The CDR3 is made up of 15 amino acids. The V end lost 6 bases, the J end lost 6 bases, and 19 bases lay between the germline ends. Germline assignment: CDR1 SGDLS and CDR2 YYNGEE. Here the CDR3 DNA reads TGTGCCAGCATCAAAGACGGGTCGGGTGGAAACATTCAGTACTTC. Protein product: CASIKDGSGGNIQYF.

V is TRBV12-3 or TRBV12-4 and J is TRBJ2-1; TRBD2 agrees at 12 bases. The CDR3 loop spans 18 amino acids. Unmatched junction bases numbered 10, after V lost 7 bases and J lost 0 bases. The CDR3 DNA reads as TGTGCCAGCACCTTACTCGGACTAGCGGGACCCTCCTACAATGAGCAGTTCTTC. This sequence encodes CASTLLGLAGPSYNEQFF.

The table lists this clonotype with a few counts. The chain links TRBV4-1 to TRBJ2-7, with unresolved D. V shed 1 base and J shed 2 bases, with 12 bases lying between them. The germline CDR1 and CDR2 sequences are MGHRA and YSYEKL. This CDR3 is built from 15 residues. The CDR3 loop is CASSQASVNPYEQYF. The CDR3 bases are TGCGCCAGCAGCCAAGCGTCCGTAAACCCCTACGAGCAGTACTTC.

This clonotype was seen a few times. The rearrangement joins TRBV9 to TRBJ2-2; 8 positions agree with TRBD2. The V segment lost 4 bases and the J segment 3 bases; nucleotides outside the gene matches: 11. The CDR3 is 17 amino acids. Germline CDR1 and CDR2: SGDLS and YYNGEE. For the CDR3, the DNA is TGTGCCAGCAGCTTCCATCCCGGGACTAGAGACACCGGGGAGCTGTTTTTT. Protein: CASSFHPGTRDTGELFF.

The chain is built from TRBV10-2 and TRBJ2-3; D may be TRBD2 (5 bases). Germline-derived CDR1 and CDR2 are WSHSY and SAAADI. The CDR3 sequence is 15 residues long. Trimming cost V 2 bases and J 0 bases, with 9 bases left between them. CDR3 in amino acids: CASSEGLRSTDTQYF. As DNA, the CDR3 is TGCGCCAGCAGTGAGGGACTTAGAAGCACAGATACGCAGTATTTT.

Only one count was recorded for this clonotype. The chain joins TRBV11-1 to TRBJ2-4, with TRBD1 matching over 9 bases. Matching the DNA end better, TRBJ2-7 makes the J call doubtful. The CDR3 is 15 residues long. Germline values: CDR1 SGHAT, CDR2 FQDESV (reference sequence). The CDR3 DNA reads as TGTGCCAGCAGCTCCCGGACAGGGGCCCTCTACGAGCAGTACTTC. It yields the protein CASSSRTGALYEQYF.

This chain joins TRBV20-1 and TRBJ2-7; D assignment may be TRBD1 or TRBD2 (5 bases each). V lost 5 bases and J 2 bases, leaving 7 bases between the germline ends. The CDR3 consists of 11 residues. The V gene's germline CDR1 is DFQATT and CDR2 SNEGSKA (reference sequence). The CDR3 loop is CSAGTAYEQYF. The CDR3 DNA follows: TGCAGTGCTGGGACCGCCTACGAGCAGTACTTC.

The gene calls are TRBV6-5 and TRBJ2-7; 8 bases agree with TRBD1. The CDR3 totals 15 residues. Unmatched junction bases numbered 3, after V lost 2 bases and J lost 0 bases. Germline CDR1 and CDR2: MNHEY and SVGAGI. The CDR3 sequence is CASSYVTGGSYEQYF. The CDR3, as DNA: TGTGCCAGCAGTTACGTAACAGGGGGCTCCTACGAGCAGTACTTC.